The 26 T cell receptor beta chains below come from one sample, sequenced in a study of multiple sclerosis patients with progressive multifocal leukoencephalopathy. The assay was immunoSEQ multiplex PCR, and TCRdb's table has in-frame clones only and misses some. Of fewer than 35,000 clones in the sample, around 93% are singletons; the top ten hold about 2%. Regarding time point: before natalizumab initiation. The sample taken for sequencing was PBMCs. The receptors derive from a man aged 30 to 39 with multiple sclerosis.

The J gene is TRBJ2-7, the V gene TRBV2; D may be TRBD2 (5 bases). Germline CDR1 and CDR2: SNHLY and FYNNEI. The CDR3 is made up of 15 amino acids. V lost 1 base to trimming and J lost 4 bases, with 14 bases between them. CDR3 coding DNA: TGTGCCAGCAGTGAAGAAGGAGGCGTGGCTTACGAGCAGTACTTC. This translates into CASSEEGGVAYEQYF.

The genes are TRBV7-2 and TRBJ1-2; weak D call: TRBD1 (5 bases). In germline, CDR1 is SGHTA, CDR2 FQGNSA. This CDR3 comprises 16 residues. Trimming took 2 bases from V and 8 from J, leaving 21 bases between them. The chain's CDR3 is CASSLSSGRAFRGYTF. The CDR3 DNA follows: TGTGCCAGCAGCTTATCTTCAGGGAGGGCGTTTCGAGGCTACACCTTC.

The chain links TRBV5-1 to TRBJ2-7; a possible D gene is TRBD1 (5 bases). This CDR3 is built from 12 residues. Germline values: CDR1 SGHRS, CDR2 YFSETQ. Trimming took off 4 bases at V and 7 bases at J, with 12 bases between the two ends. As DNA, the CDR3 is TGCGCCAGCAGCCCAACCAACAGGGAGCAGTACTTC. This sequence encodes CASSPTNREQYF.

The chain is built from TRBV19 and TRBJ2-5; 10 nucleotides line up with TRBD1. The CDR3 loop spans 13 amino acids. The germline CDR1 and CDR2 sequences are LNHDA and SQIVND (reference sequence). Losses at the gene ends were 7 bases for V and 3 bases for J; bases not matched to a gene: 2. The CDR3 nucleotides read TGTGCCAGTACGACAGGGGGCAAAGAGACCCAGTACTTC. Protein sequence: CASTTGGKETQYF.

The chain has TRBV27 and TRBJ2-2; tentative D call: TRBD1 (5 bases). This CDR3 comprises 12 residues. V lost 8 bases to trimming and J lost 9 bases, with 13 bases between them. The germline gives CDR1 MNHEY, CDR2 SMNVEV (reference sequence). The CDR3 DNA sequence: TGTGCCAGCTTCGCAGGGTTCAGGGAGCTGTTTTTT. It yields the protein CASFAGFRELFF.

The V and J genes are TRBV5-1 and TRBJ2-1; 7 nucleotides agree with TRBD2. CDR1 and CDR2 from the germline V gene are SGHRS and YFSETQ. V gave up 2 bases and J gave up 7 bases; unmatched junction bases: 12. The CDR3 has 16 residues. CDR3 nucleotide sequence: TGCGCCAGCAGCTTCTACCCGACTAGCCTGGATAATGAGCAGTTCTTC. Amino acid sequence: CASSFYPTSLDNEQFF.

The chain couples TRBV6-6 to TRBJ2-3; D could derive from TRBD1 or TRBD2 (5 bases each). Trimming removed 6 bases at V and 0 bases at J, with 7 bases between. From germline, CDR1 is MNHNY and CDR2 SVGAGI (reference sequence). The CDR3 has 13 residues. CDR3 coding DNA: TGTGCCAGCAGGAGGGACAGCACAGATACGCAGTATTTT. Its protein is CASRRDSTDTQYF.

The chain couples TRBV6-5 to TRBJ1-1; D is perhaps TRBD1 (5 bases). The CDR3 has 12 amino acids. V shed 2 bases and J shed 4 bases, with 5 bases lying between them. The germline CDR1 and CDR2 sequences are MNHEY and SVGAGI. The CDR3 sequence is CASSYGGTEAFF. CDR3 nucleotide sequence: TGTGCCAGCAGTTACGGGGGCACTGAAGCTTTCTTT.

The genes are TRBV2 and TRBJ1-4; no reliable D call. Trimming left V 6 bases short and J 8 bases short, with 16 bases between. Germline V CDR1 and CDR2: SNHLY, FYNNEI. This CDR3 region has 14 residues. The CDR3 region is CASRVGGAREKLFF. In nucleotides, the CDR3 is TGTGCCAGCAGAGTAGGCGGTGCACGGGAAAAACTGTTTTTT.

The rearrangement joins TRBV18 to TRBJ2-1, with TRBD2 matching 8 bases. The ends lost 6 bases at V and 4 bases at J; junction bases unmatched: 11. Germline loops: CDR1 KGHSH, CDR2 LQKENI. CDR3 size: 16 residues. As DNA, the CDR3 is TGTGCCAGCTCCCCAAATGGGGTAGCGGGGTACAATGAGCAGTTCTTC. Protein: CASSPNGVAGYNEQFF.

The genes are TRBV7-8 and TRBJ1-1, with unresolved D. This CDR3 comprises 14 residues. The V and J ends lost 1 base and 6 bases respectively, with 12 bases between them. Germline assignment: CDR1 SGHVS and CDR2 FQNEAQ. The CDR3 reads CASSLVAGWAEAFF. CDR3 nucleotide sequence: TGTGCCAGCAGCTTAGTGGCGGGGTGGGCTGAAGCTTTCTTT.

In this sample, this clone turned up once. The V and J genes are TRBV15 and TRBJ1-2, with 9 bases lining up with TRBD1. The V gene's germline CDR1 is LNHNV and CDR2 YYDKDF (reference sequence). The CDR3 sequence is 15 residues long. Trimming took 1 base from V and 8 from J; bases not matched to a gene: 8. The CDR3 loop reads CATSRAKQGAQGYTF. For the CDR3, the DNA is TGTGCCACCAGCAGAGCTAAACAGGGGGCGCAAGGCTACACCTTC.

V is TRBV5-8 and J is TRBJ2-1; 10 nucleotides line up with TRBD2. Germline V gene lookup returns CDR1 SGHTS and CDR2 YDEGEE. V lost 5 bases to trimming and J lost 8 bases; unmatched junction nucleotides: 13. CDR3 length: 16 amino acids. The CDR3 protein is CASSQRLAGGDDEQFF. CDR3 nucleotides: TGTGCCAGCAGTCAAAGACTAGCGGGTGGCGACGATGAGCAGTTCTTC.

The chain is built from TRBV7-3 and TRBJ2-1; D might be TRBD2 (6 bases). The CDR3 has 16 amino acids. Germline V gives CDR1 SGHTA, CDR2 FQGTGA. The V and J ends lost 5 bases and 2 bases respectively, with 16 bases between them. For the CDR3, the DNA is TGTGCCAGCAGCCAAATAGCGGTCCTAGCCTACAATGAGCAGTTCTTC. Translating it yields CASSQIAVLAYNEQFF.

The chain has TRBV6-1 and TRBJ2-7; 12 bases agree with TRBD2. In germline, CDR1 is MNHNS, CDR2 SASEGT. J was trimmed by 4 bases and V by 1 base; bases with no gene match: 8. The CDR3 is 17 amino acids. The CDR3 here is CASSEVPSGRAGYEQYF. CDR3 nucleotides: TGTGCCAGCAGTGAAGTGCCTAGCGGGAGGGCCGGGTACGAGCAGTACTTC.

This sequence joins TRBV9 and TRBJ1-2; D is undetermined. The germline V and J ends were trimmed by 0 bases and 4 bases, with 10 bases remaining between them. CDR1 and CDR2 from the germline V gene are SGDLS and YYNGEE. CDR3 length equals 14 residues. The CDR3 DNA sequence: TGTGCCAGCAGCGTAGCCGCCAGTTTCTATGGCTACACCTTC. Its protein is CASSVAASFYGYTF.

The chain combines TRBV7-8 with TRBJ2-7, with 14 bases aligning to TRBD2. Germline assignment: CDR1 SGHVS and CDR2 FQNEAQ. With 5 bases clipped from V and 4 bases from J, the junction kept 13 bases outside the gene matches. CDR3 length: 18 residues. The CDR3 here is CASSQGLAGDLRGYEQYF. The CDR3 DNA is TGTGCCAGCAGCCAGGGACTAGCGGGAGACCTCAGGGGATACGAGCAGTACTTC.

This chain connects TRBV5-1 to TRBJ2-3; 8 nucleotides line up with TRBD1. CDR1 SGHRS and CDR2 YFSETQ come from the germline V gene. The CDR3 runs to 15 residues. Losses at the gene ends were 1 base for V and 3 bases for J; bases not matched to a gene: 4. The CDR3: CASSLPQGATDTQYF. The CDR3 nucleotides read TGCGCCAGCAGCTTGCCCCAGGGGGCAACAGATACGCAGTATTTT.

The chain recombines TRBV5-8 with TRBJ2-5; 15 positions match TRBD2. With V trimmed by 3 bases and J by 3 bases, 3 bases remained unmatched. The germline gives CDR1 SGHTS, CDR2 YDEGEE. The CDR3 totals 16 residues. This chain's CDR3 is CASSSGLAGGEETQYF. CDR3 in DNA: TGTGCCAGCAGCTCCGGACTAGCGGGAGGGGAAGAGACCCAGTACTTC.

This clone appeared once. The V and J genes are TRBV19 and TRBJ1-3; no firm D call. The CDR3 runs to 14 residues. Germline values: CDR1 LNHDA, CDR2 SQIVND (reference sequence). V lost 3 bases to trimming and J lost 0 bases, with 6 bases between them. The CDR3 sequence: CASSMASSGNTIYF. CDR3 DNA: TGTGCCAGTAGTATGGCTAGCTCTGGAAACACCATATATTTT.

In its sample, this clone was seen once. Germline is not matched at one junction end, which may reflect a read error. This chain connects TRBV27 to TRBJ2-7; maybe TRBD2 (5 bases). The CDR3 sequence is 13 residues long. Germline lookup yields CDR1 MNHEY and CDR2 SMNVEV (reference sequence). The chain's CDR3 is CASSLSDSHEQYF. The DNA of the CDR3 is TGTGCCAGCAGTTTATCGGACTCCCACGAGCAGTACTTC.

This chain uses TRBV5-1 with TRBJ2-6; 10 nucleotides align to TRBD2. CDR1 SGHRS and CDR2 YFSETQ come from the germline V gene. V trimming: 4 bases; J trimming: 3 bases; junction bases outside the gene matches: 10. The CDR3 runs to 18 residues. The CDR3 DNA sequence: TGCGCCAGCAGCATGAGTCTAGCGGGAGTGGATGGGGCCAACGTCCTGACTTTC. This codes for CASSMSLAGVDGANVLTF.

The chain combines TRBV5-6 with TRBJ1-2; tentative D call: TRBD1 (5 bases). The CDR3 extends over 15 amino acids. V was clipped by 3 bases and J by 4 bases, with 16 bases between them. CDR1 and CDR2 (germline): SGHDT, YYEEEE. CDR3 sequence reads: CASSYGTAGPYGYTF. In nucleotides, the CDR3 is TGTGCCAGCAGCTACGGGACGGCGGGACCCTATGGCTACACCTTC. Full variable domain (remainder filled in from reference TRBV5-6 and TRBJ1-2): DAGVTQSPTHLIKTRGQQVTLRCSPKSGHDTVSWYQQALGQGPQFIFQYYEEEERQRGNFPDRFSGHQFPNYSSELNVNALLLGDSALYLCASSYGTAGPYGYTFGSGTRLTVV.

The chain links TRBV18 to TRBJ2-7; 7 bases align to TRBD2. CDR3 length: 13 residues. Trimming at V came to 8 bases and at J to 7 bases, leaving 11 bases not matched to a gene. In germline, CDR1 is KGHSH, CDR2 LQKENI. CDR3 DNA: TGTGCCAGCCACACGGGGGGATCGGGAGAGCAGTACTTC. Its protein product is CASHTGGSGEQYF.

The V call is TRBV19, the J call TRBJ2-5; D gene ambiguous. Per germline, CDR1 LNHDA and CDR2 SQIVND (reference sequence). This CDR3 comprises 12 residues. The V gene lost 3 bases and the J gene lost 4 bases, with 6 bases spanning the gap. The CDR3 is CASSIRGETQYF. CDR3 bases: TGTGCCAGTAGTATTCGTGGAGAGACCCAGTACTTC.

The rearrangement joins TRBV6-1 to TRBJ2-3, with D uncertain. V shed 4 bases and J shed 1 base, with 21 bases lying between them. CDR3 length equals 18 residues. Germline CDR1 and CDR2: MNHNS and SASEGT. The CDR3 spells CASSGRIQTTYGTDTQYF. Here the CDR3 DNA reads TGTGCCAGCAGTGGAAGGATACAGACAACTTATGGCACAGATACGCAGTATTTT.